Presented here are 27 T cell receptor beta chains from one specimen sequenced in a study of blood T cell dynamics during melanoma immunotherapy. General study findings and limits: Among sorted CD8+ subsets, immune-effector cells had the highest clonality and cell-free DNA similarity.

The protocol was immunoSEQ multiplex PCR, while the TCRdb copy is restricted to in-frame clones and leaves out a portion. This sample yields about 500 clones, of which just over 75% are seen a single time; approximately 10% belongs to the top ten. No antigen has been identified for these receptors. Described time point: pre-treatment baseline. The CD3+ CD4- CD8+ CD45RA- CD45RO-high CD27- CCR7- memory phenotype defined TIE cells. The sample in question was CD8+ T cells from blood, obtained from a patient treated with checkpoint blockade. The receptors were sampled from a human donor with melanoma.

This clone was seen more than once but under ten times. The V gene is TRBV7-7, the J gene TRBJ1-5, with 7 nucleotides matching TRBD1. This CDR3 comprises 15 residues. J gave up 5 bases and V 1 base, and 5 bases lay outside the gene matches. Germline lookup yields CDR1 SSHAT and CDR2 FNYEAQ (reference sequence). CDR3 sequence reads: CASSLEGAWDQPQHF. DNA for the CDR3: TGTGCCAGCAGCTTAGAGGGGGCATGGGATCAGCCCCAGCATTTT.

In DNA form, the CDR3 reads TGTGCCTGGAAGAGAGCTGGAAACACCATATATTTT. Translating it yields CAWKRAGNTIYF. The genes are TRBV30 and TRBJ1-3; D gene uncertain. Germline CDR1 and CDR2: GTSNPN and SVGIG (reference sequence). The CDR3 has 12 amino acids. V was cut by 4 bases and J by 2 bases, with 6 bases left in between.

This clone was observed a single time. The chain uses TRBV5-4 and TRBJ2-7; 7 nucleotides line up with TRBD1. The CDR3 sequence is 14 residues long. Germline assignment: CDR1 SGHNT and CDR2 YYREEE (reference sequence). The J segment lost 4 bases and the V segment lost 1 base, leaving 5 bases of the junction unmatched. The CDR3 DNA follows: TGTGCCAGCAGCTTGCAAGACAGGGCGTACGAGCAGTACTTC. Its protein is CASSLQDRAYEQYF.

V is TRBV4-3 and J is TRBJ1-1; tentatively, D is TRBD1 (5 bases). Germline CDR1 and CDR2: LGHNA and YSLEER. This CDR3 region has 14 residues. The V end lost 2 bases, the J end lost 3 bases, and 10 bases lay between the germline ends. CDR3 in amino acids: CASSQIGTHTEAFF. The CDR3 bases are TGCGCCAGCAGCCAAATCGGGACCCACACTGAAGCTTTCTTT.

The gene calls are TRBV5-1 and TRBJ1-1; tentatively, D is TRBD1 (5 bases). CDR3 length: 15 residues. Trimming pared 0 bases from V and 4 bases from J, leaving 13 bases between. Germline V gene sequence: CDR1 SGHRS, CDR2 YFSETQ. CDR3 nucleotides: TGCGCCAGCAGCTTGGCTCCAGGGAGGAGCACTGAAGCTTTCTTT. Translation gives CASSLAPGRSTEAFF.

The CDR3: CASSLGPGQGAGNYGYTF. The DNA for the CDR3 is TGTGCCAGCAGCTTAGGCCCGGGACAGGGGGCGGGGAACTATGGCTACACCTTC. The chain employs TRBV7-9 and TRBJ1-2; the match to TRBD1 covers 12 bases. This CDR3 is built from 18 residues. Germline CDR1 SEHNR, CDR2 FQNEAQ (reference sequence). Losses at the gene ends were 1 base for V and 2 bases for J; bases not matched to a gene: 8.

The chain combines TRBV10-2 with TRBJ2-7; D ambiguous. V was cut by 10 bases and J by 5 bases, with 18 bases left in between. Germline V gives CDR1 WSHSY, CDR2 SAAADI. CDR3 length equals 13 residues. This CDR3 is CATQYLLPNEQYF. The CDR3, as DNA: TGCGCCACGCAGTACCTCCTCCCTAACGAGCAGTACTTC.

The genes are TRBV29-1 and TRBJ1-2, with D perhaps matching TRBD1 (5 bases). This CDR3 region has 12 residues. CDR1 and CDR2 (germline): SQVTM, ANQGSEA. With 4 bases removed from V and 8 bases from J, the gap between germline ends came to 14 bases. The CDR3 region is CSVAAGVGGYTF. The CDR3 DNA reads as TGCAGCGTTGCCGCGGGGGTCGGCGGCTACACCTTC. Drawing the rest from reference TRBV29-1 and TRBJ1-2, the complete variable domain is SAVISQKPSRDICQRGTSLTIQCQVDSQVTMMFWYRQQPGQSLTLIATANQGSEATYESGFVIDKFPISRPNLTFSTLTVSNMSPEDSSIYLCSVAAGVGGYTFGSGTRLTVV.

The chain carries TRBV6-1 and TRBJ1-4; 9 nucleotides align to TRBD1. The CDR3 is 14 residues long. The germline V gene has CDR1 MNHNS and CDR2 SASEGT. V was pared by 6 bases and J by 8 bases, with 7 bases of the junction left unmatched. CDR3 residues: CASSSGTGREKLFF. CDR3 in DNA: TGTGCCAGCAGCTCCGGGACAGGGAGAGAAAAACTGTTTTTT.

The chain combines TRBV5-4 with TRBJ2-3; 11 bases line up with TRBD2. This CDR3 region has 17 residues. J lost 0 bases, V lost 5 bases, and 8 bases had no gene match. Germline V CDR1 and CDR2: SGHNT, YYREEE (reference sequence). The chain's CDR3 is CASRGLAGGTSTDTQYF. CDR3 nucleotides: TGTGCCAGCAGAGGGCTAGCGGGGGGTACTAGCACAGATACGCAGTATTTT.

This chain uses TRBV7-9 with TRBJ2-2; 14 nucleotides match TRBD2. CDR1 is SEHNR, CDR2 FQNEAQ, per germline (reference sequence). Trimming took 5 bases from V and 6 from J; bases not matched to a gene: 11. The CDR3 is 18 residues long. The CDR3 spells CASSPRTSGRMWAGELFF. The CDR3 DNA sequence: TGTGCCAGCAGCCCCCGGACTAGCGGGAGGATGTGGGCCGGGGAGCTGTTTTTT.

This clone was counted only a few times. The genes are TRBV28 and TRBJ2-1, with 8 bases identical to TRBD2. Per the germline V gene, CDR1 is MDHEN and CDR2 is SYDVKM. There are 18 residues in the CDR3. V trimming: 2 bases; J trimming: 7 bases; junction bases outside the gene matches: 16. The CDR3 loop reads CASSLREGLGSGWNEQFF. DNA of the CDR3: TGTGCCAGCAGTTTACGGGAGGGCCTAGGATCGGGTTGGAATGAGCAGTTCTTC. The full variable domain, its missing parts supplied by reference TRBV28 and TRBJ2-1, is DVKVTQSSRYLVKRTGEKVFLECVQDMDHENMFWYRQDPGLGLRLIYFSYDVKMKEKGDIPEGYSVSREKKERFSLILESASTNQTSMYLCASSLREGLGSGWNEQFFGPGTRLTVL.

This chain connects TRBV4-2 to TRBJ2-5; 9 bases are a match to TRBD2. Germline V gene data show CDR1 as LGHNA and CDR2 as YNFKEQ. CDR3 length: 16 amino acids. V shed 0 bases and J 4 bases; nucleotides not matched to a gene: 6. CDR3 residues: CASSQDPSLAGETQYF. The CDR3 coding sequence is TGTGCCAGCAGCCAAGATCCATCACTAGCGGGAGAGACCCAGTACTTC.

V and J are TRBV10-3 and TRBJ2-1; TRBD1 matches 9 bases. The CDR3 is made up of 15 amino acids. The germline gives CDR1 ENHRY, CDR2 SYGVKD. V lost 6 bases and J lost 4; bases outside the gene matches: 7. Here the CDR3 reads CAIREDRGNYNEQFF. Here the CDR3 DNA reads TGTGCCATCAGGGAGGACAGGGGAAATTACAATGAGCAGTTCTTC.

This clone was seen a handful of times. The chain links TRBV7-3 to TRBJ1-1, with 7 nucleotides matching TRBD1. Unmatched junction bases numbered 9, after V lost 5 bases and J lost 3 bases. The CDR3 is 15 amino acids. Germline CDR1 SGHTA, CDR2 FQGTGA. In DNA form, the CDR3 reads TGTGCCAGCAGCAAAGACGGGACAGCTGACACTGAAGCTTTCTTT. Encoded protein: CASSKDGTADTEAFF.

This clone was seen only a few times. The chain uses TRBV27 and TRBJ1-2; D remains unclear. This CDR3 has 15 amino acids. Trimming removed 6 bases from V and 0 bases from J, with 14 bases in between. Germline values: CDR1 MNHEY, CDR2 SMNVEV (reference sequence). The CDR3 sequence: CASSKTVEPNYGYTF. The DNA of the CDR3 is TGTGCCAGCAGCAAGACGGTCGAACCTAACTATGGCTACACCTTC.

The chain couples TRBV2 to TRBJ1-1; D ambiguous. The CDR3 contains 11 residues. Germline CDR1 and CDR2: SNHLY and FYNNEI. The ends were cut back, 8 bases at V and 2 bases at J, with 6 bases in the middle. The CDR3 sequence is CASWRNTEAFF. CDR3 bases: TGTGCCAGCTGGAGAAACACTGAAGCTTTCTTT.

The genes are TRBV6-4 and TRBJ1-2, with unresolved D. The V gene's germline CDR1 is MRHNA and CDR2 SNTAGT. CDR3 length: 13 amino acids. V gave up 4 bases and J gave up 3 bases, with 9 bases separating them. The CDR3 DNA is TGTGCCAGCAGTGGCGGGGAAGACTATGGCTACACCTTC. It specifies CASSGGEDYGYTF.

This chain joins TRBV27 and TRBJ2-3; 7 bases map to TRBD1. CDR1 is MNHEY and CDR2 is SMNVEV in the germline V gene (reference sequence). V gave up 5 bases and J gave up 4 bases; unmatched junction bases: 6. This CDR3 is 14 amino acids long. The CDR3 reads CASSGPGQADTQYF. The CDR3 nucleotides are TGTGCCAGCAGTGGGCCCGGACAGGCAGATACGCAGTATTTT.

The chain couples TRBV15 to TRBJ1-2; maybe TRBD1 (5 bases). CDR3 length: 14 amino acids. V dropped 5 bases and J dropped 4 bases, with 14 bases sitting between them. Germline V gene sequence: CDR1 LNHNV, CDR2 YYDKDF (reference sequence). CDR3 in amino acids: CATSDEEGLYGYTF. CDR3 in DNA: TGTGCCACCAGCGACGAGGAGGGACTCTATGGCTACACCTTC.

The chain links TRBV2 to TRBJ2-4; no clear D. With 1 base removed from V and 0 bases from J, the gap between germline ends came to 10 bases. The CDR3 consists of 16 residues. Germline-derived CDR1 and CDR2 are SNHLY and FYNNEI. The CDR3 sequence is CASSEVGELAKNIQYF. DNA for the CDR3: TGTGCCAGCAGTGAAGTAGGCGAACTAGCCAAAAACATTCAGTACTTC.

CDR3 loop: CASSSSMGSGSTDTQYF. The CDR3 DNA reads as TGTGCCAGCAGCTCCAGTATGGGTAGCGGTAGCACAGATACGCAGTATTTT. The chain has TRBV9 and TRBJ2-3, with D maybe TRBD2 (6 bases). The CDR3 loop spans 17 amino acids. The germline gives CDR1 SGDLS, CDR2 YYNGEE. Trimming left V 4 bases short and J 0 bases short, with 18 bases between.

The chain recombines TRBV19 with TRBJ1-6, with 7 bases identical to TRBD1. Germline assignment: CDR1 LNHDA and CDR2 SQIVND (reference sequence). Trimming at V came to 7 bases and at J to 1 base, leaving 4 bases not matched to a gene. The CDR3 totals 15 residues. CDR3 nucleotides: TGTGCCAGTAAACCCAGGGGGTCCTATAATTCACCCCTCCACTTT. Residues: CASKPRGSYNSPLHF. Filled out from reference TRBV19 and TRBJ1-6, the complete variable domain reads DGGITQSPKYLFRKEGQNVTLSCEQNLNHDAMYWYRQDPGQGLRLIYYSQIVNDFQKGDIAEGYSVSREKKESFPLTVTSAQKNPTAFYLCASKPRGSYNSPLHFGNGTRLTVT.

The chain employs TRBV4-1 and TRBJ2-5, with D uncertain. The germline V and J ends were trimmed by 1 base and 5 bases, with 8 bases remaining between them. The CDR3 has 13 amino acids. Germline CDR1 is MGHRA and CDR2 is YSYEKL. The CDR3 region has the DNA TGCGCCAGCAGCCAAGCCAGGATGGAGACCCAGTACTTC. Residues: CASSQARMETQYF.

As DNA, the CDR3 is TGTGCCAGCAGCGTAGGCGGGAGTGGCGAGCAGTACTTC. Protein: CASSVGGSGEQYF. The V gene is TRBV9, the J gene TRBJ2-7; the match to TRBD2 covers 7 bases. The CDR3 runs 13 residues. Germline lookup yields CDR1 SGDLS and CDR2 YYNGEE. V dropped 0 bases and J dropped 6; count of bases not matched to a gene: 3.

This clone turned up a few times. The V call is TRBV6-1, the J call TRBJ1-4; D is unclear. V lost 2 bases to trimming and J lost 5 bases, with 12 bases between them. Germline CDR1 and CDR2: MNHNS and SASEGT. The CDR3 spans 15 residues. The CDR3 DNA sequence: TGTGCCAGCAGTGAATATCGTATAGGGAATGAAAAACTGTTTTTT. It specifies CASSEYRIGNEKLFF.

This rearrangement joins TRBV19 to TRBJ2-3; 7 nucleotides align to TRBD1. Trimming at V came to 0 bases and at J to 1 base, leaving 7 bases not matched to a gene. CDR1 and CDR2 from the germline V gene are LNHDA and SQIVND (reference sequence). The CDR3 is made up of 17 amino acids. For the CDR3, the DNA is TGTGCCAGTAGTATAGATTCGGCAGGGGGTGGCACAGATACGCAGTATTTT. Translated, it gives CASSIDSAGGGTDTQYF.